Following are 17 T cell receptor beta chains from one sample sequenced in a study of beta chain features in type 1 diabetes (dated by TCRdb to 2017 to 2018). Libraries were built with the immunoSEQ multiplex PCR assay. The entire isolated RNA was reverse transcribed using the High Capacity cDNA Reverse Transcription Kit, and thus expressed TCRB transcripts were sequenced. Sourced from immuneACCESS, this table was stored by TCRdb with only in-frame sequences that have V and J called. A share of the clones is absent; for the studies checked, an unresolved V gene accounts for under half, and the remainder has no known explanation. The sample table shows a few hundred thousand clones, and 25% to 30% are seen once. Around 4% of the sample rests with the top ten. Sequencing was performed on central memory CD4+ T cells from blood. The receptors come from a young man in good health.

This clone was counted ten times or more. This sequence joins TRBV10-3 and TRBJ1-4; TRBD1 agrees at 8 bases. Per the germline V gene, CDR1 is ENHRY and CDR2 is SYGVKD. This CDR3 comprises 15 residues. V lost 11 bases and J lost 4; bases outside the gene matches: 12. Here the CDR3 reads CAPFGSGGYNEKLFF. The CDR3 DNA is TGTGCCCCCTTCGGGTCAGGGGGCTATAATGAAAAACTGTTTTTT.

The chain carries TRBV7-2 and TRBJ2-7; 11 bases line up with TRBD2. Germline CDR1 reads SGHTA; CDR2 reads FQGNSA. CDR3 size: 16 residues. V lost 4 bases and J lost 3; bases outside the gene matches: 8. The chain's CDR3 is CASSSTSGVGFYEQYF. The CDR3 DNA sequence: TGTGCCAGCAGCTCGACTAGCGGGGTTGGGTTCTACGAGCAGTACTTC.

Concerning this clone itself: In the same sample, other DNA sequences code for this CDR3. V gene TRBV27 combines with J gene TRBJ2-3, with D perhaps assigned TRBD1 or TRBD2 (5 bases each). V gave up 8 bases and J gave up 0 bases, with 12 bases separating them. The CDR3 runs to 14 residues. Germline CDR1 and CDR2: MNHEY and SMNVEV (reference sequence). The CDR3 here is CASGASGSTDTQYF. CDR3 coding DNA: TGTGCCAGCGGGGCGTCGGGAAGCACAGATACGCAGTATTTT.

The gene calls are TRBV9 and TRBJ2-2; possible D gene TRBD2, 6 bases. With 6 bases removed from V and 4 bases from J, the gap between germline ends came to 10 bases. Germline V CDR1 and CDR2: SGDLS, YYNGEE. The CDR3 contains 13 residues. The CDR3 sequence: CASTLGGTGELFF. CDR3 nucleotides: TGTGCCAGCACTCTCGGGGGCACCGGGGAGCTGTTTTTT.

This CDR3 is CASSSQGQDYEQYF. In nucleotides, the CDR3 is TGTGCCAGCAGTTCACAGGGTCAGGACTACGAGCAGTACTTC. The rearrangement links TRBV28 to TRBJ2-7, with D possibly TRBD1 on 6 matching bases. V lost 4 bases to trimming and J lost 3 bases, with 13 bases between them. Germline V gene sequence: CDR1 MDHEN, CDR2 SYDVKM. This CDR3 has 14 residues.

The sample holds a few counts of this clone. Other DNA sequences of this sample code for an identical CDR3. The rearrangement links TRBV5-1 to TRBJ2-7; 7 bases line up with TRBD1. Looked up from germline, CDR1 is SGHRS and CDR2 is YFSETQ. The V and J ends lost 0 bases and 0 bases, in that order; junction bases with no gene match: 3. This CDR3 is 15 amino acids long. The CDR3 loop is CASSLGGQSSYEQYF. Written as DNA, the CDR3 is TGCGCCAGCAGCTTGGGGGGACAGAGCTCCTACGAGCAGTACTTC.

The CDR3 sequence: CASSRDRGGAKNIQYF. The DNA of the CDR3 is TGTGCCAGCAGCCGGGACAGGGGTGGTGCCAAAAACATTCAGTACTTC. The V and J genes are TRBV28 and TRBJ2-4; 10 nucleotides align to TRBD1. The CDR3 extends over 16 amino acids. The germline CDR1 and CDR2 sequences are MDHEN and SYDVKM. Unmatched junction bases numbered 6, after V lost 6 bases and J lost 1 base.

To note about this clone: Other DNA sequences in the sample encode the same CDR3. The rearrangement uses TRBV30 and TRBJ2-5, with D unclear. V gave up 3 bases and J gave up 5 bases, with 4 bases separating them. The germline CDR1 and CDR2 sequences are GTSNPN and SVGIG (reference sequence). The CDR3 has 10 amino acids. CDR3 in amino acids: CAWSVETQYF. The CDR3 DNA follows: TGTGCCTGGAGCGTTGAGACCCAGTACTTC.

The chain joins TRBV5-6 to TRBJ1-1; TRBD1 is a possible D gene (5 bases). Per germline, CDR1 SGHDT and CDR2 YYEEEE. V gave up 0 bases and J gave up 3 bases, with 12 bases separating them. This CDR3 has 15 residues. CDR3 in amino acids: CASSLGAGKYTEAFF. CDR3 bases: TGTGCCAGCAGCTTGGGGGCAGGGAAATACACTGAAGCTTTCTTT.

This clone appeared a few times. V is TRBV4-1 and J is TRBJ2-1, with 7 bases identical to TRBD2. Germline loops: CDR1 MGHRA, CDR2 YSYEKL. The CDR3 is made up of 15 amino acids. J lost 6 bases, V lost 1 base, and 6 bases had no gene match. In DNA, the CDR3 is TGCGCCAGCAGCCAAGGGAGCGGGGCCCCCAATGAGCAGTTCTTC. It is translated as CASSQGSGAPNEQFF.

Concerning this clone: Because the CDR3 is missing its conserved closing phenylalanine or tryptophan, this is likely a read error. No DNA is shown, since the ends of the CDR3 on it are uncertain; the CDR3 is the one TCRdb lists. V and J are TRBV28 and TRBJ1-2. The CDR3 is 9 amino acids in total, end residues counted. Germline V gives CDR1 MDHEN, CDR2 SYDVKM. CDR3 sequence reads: CASSFSGSE.

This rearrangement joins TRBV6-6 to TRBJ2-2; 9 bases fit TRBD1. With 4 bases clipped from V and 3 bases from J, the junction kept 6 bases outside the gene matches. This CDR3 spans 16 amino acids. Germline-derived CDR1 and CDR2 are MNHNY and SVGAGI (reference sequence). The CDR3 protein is CASSLGTGMYTGELFF. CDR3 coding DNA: TGTGCCAGCAGTTTGGGGACAGGGATGTACACCGGGGAGCTGTTTTTT.

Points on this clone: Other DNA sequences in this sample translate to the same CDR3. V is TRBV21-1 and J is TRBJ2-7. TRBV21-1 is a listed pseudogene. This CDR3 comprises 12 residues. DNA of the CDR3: TGTGCCAGCAGCAAAGAAGTCTACGAGCAGTACTTC. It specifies CASSKEVYEQYF.

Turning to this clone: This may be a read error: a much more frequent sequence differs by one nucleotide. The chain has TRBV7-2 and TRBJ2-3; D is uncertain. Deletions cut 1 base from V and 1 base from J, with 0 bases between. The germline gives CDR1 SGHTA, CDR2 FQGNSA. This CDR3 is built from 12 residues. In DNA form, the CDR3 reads TGTGCCAGCAGCTTAGGCACAGATACGCAGTATTTT. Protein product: CASSLGTDTQYF.

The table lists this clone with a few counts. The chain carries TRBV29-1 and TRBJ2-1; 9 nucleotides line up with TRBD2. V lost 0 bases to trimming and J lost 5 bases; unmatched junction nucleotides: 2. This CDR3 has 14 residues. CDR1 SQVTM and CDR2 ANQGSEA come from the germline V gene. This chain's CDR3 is CSVEERGGHNEQFF. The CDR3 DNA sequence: TGCAGCGTTGAAGAGCGGGGGGGTCACAATGAGCAGTTCTTC.

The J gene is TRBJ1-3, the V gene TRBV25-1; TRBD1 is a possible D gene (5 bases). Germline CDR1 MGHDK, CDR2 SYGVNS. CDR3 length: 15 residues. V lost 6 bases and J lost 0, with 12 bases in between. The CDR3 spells CASSRDFPSGNTIYF. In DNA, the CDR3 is TGTGCCAGCAGCCGGGACTTCCCCTCTGGAAACACCATATATTTT.

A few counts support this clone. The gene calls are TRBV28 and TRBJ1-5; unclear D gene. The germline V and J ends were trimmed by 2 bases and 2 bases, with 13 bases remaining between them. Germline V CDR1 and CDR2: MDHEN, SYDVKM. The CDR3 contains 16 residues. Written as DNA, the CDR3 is TGTGCCAGCAGTTTAGGGCGGGATAAGGGCAATCAGCCCCAGCATTTT. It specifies CASSLGRDKGNQPQHF.